This TCR beta chain comes out of a study of blood T cell repertoires in COVID-19. This clone was counted a single time. CDR3 length: 15 amino acids. Germline lookup yields CDR1 MNHEY and CDR2 SMNVEV (reference sequence). J gave up 4 bases and V 3 bases, and 6 bases lay outside the gene matches. TCRdb keeps only in-frame clones here, not all; method: immunoSEQ multiplex PCR. The sample has 110,000 to 150,000 clones, about four fifths seen once; the top ten hold 7% to 10%. The TCR sequence derives from a human donor in a cohort sampled during active COVID-19. The specimen sequenced was peripheral blood. The rearrangement uses TRBV27 and TRBJ2-7; 10 bases agree with TRBD1. CDR3: CASSFRDRGLYEQYF. The CDR3 DNA follows: TGTGCCAGCAGTTTCCGGGACAGGGGCCTATACGAGCAGTACTTC.